This T cell receptor beta chain was documented in a study of vaccination and CD4 T cells after COVID-19. Findings and caveats of the study: Convalescent patients had a median around 90% of post-vaccine SARS-CoV-2-reactive clones that were detected only after vaccination, not before it. Convalescent patients had 304 of 307 vaccine-specific clones showing spike mono-reactivity.

Germline V gene sequence: CDR1 GTSNPN, CDR2 SVGIG (reference sequence). The CDR3 runs 11 residues. V shed 3 bases and J shed 5 bases, with 7 bases lying between them. The Oncomine TCR Beta short-read assay was what sequenced the DNA obtained from cultured CD4+ T cells. TCRdb reprocessed the PCR reads via MiXCR and lists one record per CDR3 protein. The sample records 9,500 to 15,000 distinct CDR3 sequences, around 20% being singletons. Treatment reported: approximately 10-day PBMC culture with coronavirus spike peptide pools or control peptides (ViraFEST assay). ViraFEST used peptide pools to expand antigen-specific T cells and subsequently sequenced their TCRs. PBMCs were cultured at a few million per well with approximately 9.8 IU/ml IL-2 and around 10 ug/ml peptide pools. This clonotype was counted only a few times. Its cognate antigen is unknown.

The source material was CD4+ T cells from blood, cultured in vitro, sampled before SARS-CoV-2 vaccination. This chain uses TRBV30 with TRBJ1-2; D is perhaps TRBD1 (5 bases). This TCR came from a human donor who received a COVID-19 vaccine. The CDR3 sequence: CAWSPGYGYTF. DNA of the CDR3: TGTGCCTGGAGCCCAGGGTATGGCTACACCTTC.